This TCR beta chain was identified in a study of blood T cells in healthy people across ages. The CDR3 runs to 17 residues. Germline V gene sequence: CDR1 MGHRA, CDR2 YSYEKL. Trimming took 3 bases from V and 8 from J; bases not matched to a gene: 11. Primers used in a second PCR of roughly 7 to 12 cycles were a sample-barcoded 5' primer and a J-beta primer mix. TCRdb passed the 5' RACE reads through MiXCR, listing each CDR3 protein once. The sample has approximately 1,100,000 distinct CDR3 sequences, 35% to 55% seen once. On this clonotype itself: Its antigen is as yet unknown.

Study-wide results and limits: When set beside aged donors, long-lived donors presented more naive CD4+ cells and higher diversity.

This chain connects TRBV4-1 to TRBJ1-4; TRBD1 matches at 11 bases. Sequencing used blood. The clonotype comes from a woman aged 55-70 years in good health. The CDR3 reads CASSHPDAGTGGEKLFF. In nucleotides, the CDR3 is TGCGCCAGCAGCCACCCTGATGCCGGGACAGGGGGAGAAAAACTGTTTTTT.